This T cell receptor beta chain was recovered during a study of blood T cells in healthy people across ages. About the research overall: Capturing about one barcoded beta molecule per two T cells was achieved by template switching.

The germline V gene encodes CDR1 LGHNA and CDR2 YNFKEQ. This CDR3 is 16 amino acids long. Every donor contributed roughly 11 milliliters of peripheral blood by blood draw. Study results and limitations: Across samples, TCR beta diversity tracked strongly with naive T cell percentage.

For this clonotype: The antigen remains unidentified. A read error may produce the germline difference seen at one junction end.

A second 7 to 11 cycle PCR used barcoded and J-beta primers. Every sample returned 2.5 million or more CDR3-containing paired-end reads. MiXCR, applied by TCRdb to the 5' RACE reads, yields one record per CDR3 protein. The table has over 1,500,000 distinct CDR3 sequences, around half seen once; the top ten hold roughly 2%. The genes are TRBV4-2 and TRBJ2-5, with 10 bases matching TRBD1. The sequence was collected from a woman between 35 and 50 years old in good health. Sequenced sample: blood. The CDR3 nucleotides are TGTACCAGCAGCCAAGAGAGACAGGGGGCTCAAGAGACCCAGTACTTC. Protein product: CTSSQERQGAQETQYF.